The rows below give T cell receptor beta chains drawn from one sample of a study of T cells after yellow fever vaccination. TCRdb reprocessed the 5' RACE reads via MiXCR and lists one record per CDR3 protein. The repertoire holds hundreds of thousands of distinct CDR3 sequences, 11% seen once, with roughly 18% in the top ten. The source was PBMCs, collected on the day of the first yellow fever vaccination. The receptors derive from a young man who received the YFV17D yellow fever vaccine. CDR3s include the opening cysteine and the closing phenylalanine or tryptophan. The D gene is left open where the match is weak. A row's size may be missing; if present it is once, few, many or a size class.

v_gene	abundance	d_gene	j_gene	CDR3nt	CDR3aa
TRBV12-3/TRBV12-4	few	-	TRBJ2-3	TGTGCCAGCAGTTGGGTTGGCACAGATACGCAGTATTTT	CASSWVGTDTQYF
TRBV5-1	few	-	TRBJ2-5	TGCGCCAGCAGCTTGGTAGGGGCAGGGGTCGCCAAGACCCAGTACTTC	CASSLVGAGVAKTQYF
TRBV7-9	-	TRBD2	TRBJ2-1	TGTGCCAGCAGCGAAGGCTTGACTAGCGGGGGACCCAATGAGCAGTTCTTC	CASSEGLTSGGPNEQFF
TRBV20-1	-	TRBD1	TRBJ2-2	TGCAGTGCCCCACAGGGGTCGGGCACCGGGGAGCTGTTTTTT	CSAPQGSGTGELFF
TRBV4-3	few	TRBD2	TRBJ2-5	TGCGCCAGCAGGCATCTAGCGGGGGACGAGACCCAGTACTTC	CASRHLAGDETQYF
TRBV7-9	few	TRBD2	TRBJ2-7	TGTGCCAGCAGCTTCTGGACTAGTCTCAACGAGCAGTACTTC	CASSFWTSLNEQYF
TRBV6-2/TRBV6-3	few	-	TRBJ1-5	TGTGCCAGCAGATCCCGGGATAGCAATCAGCCCCAGCATTTT	CASRSRDSNQPQHF
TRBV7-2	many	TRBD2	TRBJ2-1	TGTGCCAGCAGCTGGACTAGCGGGGTGTCCAATGAGCAGTTCTTC	CASSWTSGVSNEQFF
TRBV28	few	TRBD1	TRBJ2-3	TGTGCCAGTTACAGGGGGCCTGTGGGCTTCCCACAGGGGACGCAGTATTTT	CASYRGPVGFPQGTQYF
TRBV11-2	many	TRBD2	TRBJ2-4	TGTGCCAGCAGCTTACCCCAAGGCGGGGGGAGAGTACACATTCAGTACTTC	CASSLPQGGGRVHIQYF
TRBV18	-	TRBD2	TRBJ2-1	TGTGCCAGCTCATGGACTAGCGGGGACTCCTACAATGAGCAGTTCTTC	CASSWTSGDSYNEQFF
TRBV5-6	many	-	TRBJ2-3	TGTGCCAGCAGCTTGTGGGGGAGCACAGATACGCAGTATTTT	CASSLWGSTDTQYF
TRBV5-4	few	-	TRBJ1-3	TGTGCCAGCAGCTTGGGACGGGACACTCGAGATGGAAACACCATATATTTT	CASSLGRDTRDGNTIYF
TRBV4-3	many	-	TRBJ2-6	TGCGCCAGCAGCCAGCAGGGGCTCTCTGGGGCCAACGTCCTGACTTTC	CASSQQGLSGANVLTF
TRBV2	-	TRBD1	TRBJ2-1	TGTGCCAGCAGTGAGGACAGGGGAAGCTACAATGAGCAGTTCTTC	CASSEDRGSYNEQFF
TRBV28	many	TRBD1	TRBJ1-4	TGTGCCAGCAGTTTACCCGGGACAGCTCCCAATGCTAATGAAAAACTGTTTTTT	CASSLPGTAPNANEKLFF
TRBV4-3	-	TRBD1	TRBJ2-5	TGCGCCAGCAGCCAAGATGACAGGGGGAGATTGGAGACCCAGTACTTC	CASSQDDRGRLETQYF
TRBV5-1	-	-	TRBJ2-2	TGCGCCAGCAGCTTGTTTTCCGAGAACACCGGGGAGCTGTTTTTT	CASSLFSENTGELFF
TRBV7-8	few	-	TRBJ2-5	TGTGCCAGCAGCTCCGTCAGCCAGAAGACCCAGTACTTC	CASSSVSQKTQYF
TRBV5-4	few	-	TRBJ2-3	TGTGCCAGCACCCTAGCCCCTGGCACAGATACGCAGTATTTT	CASTLAPGTDTQYF
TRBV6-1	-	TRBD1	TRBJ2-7	TGTGCCAGCAGTCCGGACAGGGTTTCCTACGAGCAGTACTTC	CASSPDRVSYEQYF
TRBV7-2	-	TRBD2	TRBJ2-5	TGTGCCAGCAGCTCCAGACTAGCGGGGGGGACAGAGACCCAGTACTTC	CASSSRLAGGTETQYF
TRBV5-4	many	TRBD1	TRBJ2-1	TGTGCCAGCAGCTTGGCGACAGGGGGGAGTTACAATGAGCAGTTCTTC	CASSLATGGSYNEQFF
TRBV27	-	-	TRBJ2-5	TGTGCCAGCCGCCGGGACCAACGGCTACAAGAGACCCAGTACTTC	CASRRDQRLQETQYF
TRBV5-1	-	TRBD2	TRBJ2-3	TGCGCCAGCAAATCTAGCGGGGGGAGCACAGATACGCAGTATTTT	CASKSSGGSTDTQYF
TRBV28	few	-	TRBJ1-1	TGTGCCAGCAGCCTACTAGGAACCACGAACACTGAAGCTTTCTTT	CASSLLGTTNTEAFF
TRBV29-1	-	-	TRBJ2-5	TGCAGCGTTACCGAATCCCAAGAGACCCAGTACTTC	CSVTESQETQYF
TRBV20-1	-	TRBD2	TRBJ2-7	TGCAGTGCTATTCAACTAGCGGGGATCTCCTACGAGCAGTACTTC	CSAIQLAGISYEQYF
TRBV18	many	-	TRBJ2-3	TGTGCCAGCTCACCCCCTAGCACAGATACGCAGTATTTT	CASSPPSTDTQYF
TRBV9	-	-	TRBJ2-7	TGTGCCAGCAGCGTAGTAATAACAGCACCCCCCTACGAGCAGTACTTC	CASSVVITAPPYEQYF
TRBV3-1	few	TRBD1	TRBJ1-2	TGTGCCAGCAGCGTGGGACAGGGGAAAGGCTACACCTTC	CASSVGQGKGYTF
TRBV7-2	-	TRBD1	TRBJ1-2	TGTGCCAGCAGCCTTGATCAAGAGACAGGGTTTGGCTACACCTTC	CASSLDQETGFGYTF